The 23 T cell receptor beta chains given below trace back to one sample, sequenced in a study of CD8 T cells in Susac syndrome. Reverse transcription of about 0.45 to 1 ug RNA was performed with random hexamers. TCRdb fed the immunoSEQ multiplex PCR reads into MiXCR, producing one record per CDR3 protein. The profile shows about 84,000 distinct CDR3 sequences, about 95% of them singletons. Sequencing was performed on CD8+ T cells from PBMCs. These receptors were obtained from a human donor with Susac syndrome.

The CDR3 sequence is CASSARGAGNSPLHF. The CDR3 DNA reads as TGTGCCAGCAGTGCGAGGGGGGCAGGGAATTCACCCCTCCACTTT. The chain joins TRBV28 to TRBJ1-6; perhaps TRBD1 as D (6 bases). Germline V gene sequence: CDR1 MDHEN, CDR2 SYDVKM. This CDR3 contains 15 residues. Trimming pared 5 bases from V and 7 bases from J, leaving 15 bases between.

The rearrangement uses TRBV5-6 and TRBJ2-1; D is perhaps TRBD2 (6 bases). Trimming took 5 bases from V and 4 from J, leaving 19 bases between them. CDR1 is SGHDT, CDR2 YYEEEE, per germline. There are 16 residues in the CDR3. CDR3 loop: CASRTSVEGGYNEQFF. CDR3 bases: TGTGCCAGCAGGACTTCGGTGGAGGGCGGGTACAATGAGCAGTTCTTC.

This chain uses TRBV5-1 with TRBJ1-1; the match to TRBD1 covers 12 bases. CDR3 length equals 17 residues. Germline V lookup: CDR1 SGHRS, CDR2 YFSETQ. Unmatched junction bases numbered 8, after V lost 0 bases and J lost 5 bases. The CDR3 region has the DNA TGCGCCAGCAGCTTGGAGGGACAGGGGGCGAGTAATACTGAAGCTTTCTTT. Protein product: CASSLEGQGASNTEAFF.

The chain uses TRBV27 and TRBJ2-1; 10 bases line up with TRBD1. There are 12 residues in the CDR3. Germline V CDR1 and CDR2: MNHEY, SMNVEV (reference sequence). Trimming at V came to 5 bases and at J to 8 bases, leaving 0 bases not matched to a gene. Here the CDR3 DNA reads TGTGCCAGCAGTGACAGGGGGCATGAGCAGTTCTTC. As protein: CASSDRGHEQFF.

The chain combines TRBV14 with TRBJ1-1; tentative D call: TRBD1 (6 bases). Germline CDR1 SGHDN, CDR2 FVKESK. CDR3 length: 14 amino acids. Trimming took off 2 bases at V and 7 bases at J, with 14 bases between the two ends. The DNA of the CDR3 is TGTGCCAGCAGCCAACCAGGGGCCCGGGGTGAAGCTTTCTTT. It specifies CASSQPGARGEAFF.

The rearrangement links TRBV20-1 to TRBJ2-1, with TRBD2 matching over 8 bases. Germline-derived CDR1 and CDR2 are DFQATT and SNEGSKA (reference sequence). CDR3 length equals 14 residues. Losses at the gene ends were 6 bases for V and 6 bases for J; bases not matched to a gene: 10. CDR3 in DNA: TGCAGTGCCCGAATGACGGGACTAGGCAATGAGCAGTTCTTC. Its translation is CSARMTGLGNEQFF.

The chain has TRBV7-2 and TRBJ2-1; the D gene is possibly TRBD1 (6 bases). The CDR3 is 18 amino acids. V gave up 0 bases and J gave up 2 bases, with 17 bases separating them. Germline CDR1 is SGHTA and CDR2 is FQGNSA. This CDR3 reads CASSLAGLGQQTYNEQFF. The CDR3 DNA reads as TGTGCCAGCAGCTTAGCTGGGCTTGGACAGCAAACCTACAATGAGCAGTTCTTC.

The chain combines TRBV6-5 with TRBJ2-7; 7 nucleotides agree with TRBD1. V was clipped by 2 bases and J by 4 bases; unmatched bases: 5. In germline, CDR1 is MNHEY, CDR2 SVGAGI. CDR3 length equals 14 residues. The CDR3 spells CASSYAGTDYEQYF. The CDR3 DNA reads as TGTGCCAGCAGTTACGCCGGGACAGATTACGAGCAGTACTTC.

The J gene is TRBJ2-3, the V gene TRBV20-1, with TRBD2 matching over 7 bases. There are 14 residues in the CDR3. Germline assignment: CDR1 DFQATT and CDR2 SNEGSKA (reference sequence). V lost 3 bases and J lost 3; bases outside the gene matches: 6. Here the CDR3 reads CSARILASTDTQYF. In DNA, the CDR3 is TGCAGTGCTAGGATACTAGCGAGTACAGATACGCAGTATTTT.

The chain joins TRBV9 to TRBJ2-4; a possible D gene is TRBD2 (6 bases). The CDR3 contains 13 residues. Germline CDR1 reads SGDLS; CDR2 reads YYNGEE. With 0 bases removed from V and 6 bases from J, the gap between germline ends came to 7 bases. CDR3 residues: CASSVAGGNIQYF. The CDR3, as DNA: TGTGCCAGCAGCGTAGCCGGGGGAAACATTCAGTACTTC.

The gene calls are TRBV7-3 and TRBJ1-2; possible D gene TRBD1, 6 bases. This CDR3 has 13 amino acids. With 5 bases removed from V and 6 bases from J, the gap between germline ends came to 13 bases. Germline V gene sequence: CDR1 SGHTA, CDR2 FQGTGA. CDR3 nucleotides: TGTGCCAGCAGCGAGGGGGGGGGAGATGGCTACACCTTC. Its translation: CASSEGGGDGYTF.

J is TRBJ1-1 and V is TRBV20-1, with unresolved D. The CDR3 is made up of 10 amino acids. Per the germline V gene, CDR1 is DFQATT and CDR2 is SNEGSKA (reference sequence). Trimming pared 3 bases from V and 5 bases from J, leaving 4 bases between. As DNA, the CDR3 is TGCAGTGCTAGGGTTACTGAAGCTTTCTTT. Residues: CSARVTEAFF.

The gene calls are TRBV10-3 and TRBJ1-1; D not certain. This CDR3 spans 12 amino acids. Germline V gene data show CDR1 as ENHRY and CDR2 as SYGVKD. V was cut by 2 bases and J by 0 bases, with 1 base left in between. CDR3 sequence reads: CAISELNTEAFF. CDR3 DNA: TGTGCCATCAGTGAGCTGAACACTGAAGCTTTCTTT.

CDR3 loop: CASSQDRAGSYEQYF. CDR3 nucleotides: TGCGCCAGCAGCCAAGACAGGGCGGGCTCCTACGAGCAGTACTTC. The V and J genes are TRBV4-3 and TRBJ2-7, with D perhaps matching TRBD1 or TRBD2 (5 bases each). The CDR3 consists of 15 residues. Germline-derived CDR1 and CDR2 are LGHNA and YSLEER. The germline V and J ends were trimmed by 0 bases and 0 bases, with 9 bases remaining between them.

The chain recombines TRBV27 with TRBJ2-2; D not certain. There are 14 residues in the CDR3. V shed 4 bases and J shed 6 bases, with 12 bases lying between them. Germline-derived CDR1 and CDR2 are MNHEY and SMNVEV (reference sequence). The CDR3 DNA sequence: TGTGCCAGCAGTTACCTCCGGTTGGCCGGGGAGCTGTTTTTT. Translating it yields CASSYLRLAGELFF.

This sequence joins TRBV20-1 and TRBJ1-1; possibly TRBD1 for D (6 bases). CDR1 and CDR2 (germline): DFQATT, SNEGSKA (reference sequence). V was trimmed by 3 bases and J by 6 bases, leaving 23 bases between them. The CDR3 is 16 residues long. The CDR3 bases are TGCAGTGCTAGCGGGACACACCCTGCCACACACCCTGAAGCTTTCTTT. Translating gives CSASGTHPATHPEAFF.

This rearrangement joins TRBV19 to TRBJ2-1, with a possible D match to TRBD1 (5 bases). The germline V gene has CDR1 LNHDA and CDR2 SQIVND (reference sequence). Between the trimmed V and J ends, which lost 6 bases and 2 bases, there was a span of 11 bases. The CDR3 consists of 14 residues. CDR3: CASSPYRTYNEQFF. Here the CDR3 DNA reads TGTGCCAGTAGCCCCTACAGGACCTACAATGAGCAGTTCTTC.

The CDR3, as DNA: TGTGCCAGTAGTATAGATGCGGGGGCGGGCAATGAGCAGTTCTTC. Translating it yields CASSIDAGAGNEQFF. V is TRBV19 and J is TRBJ2-1; D is possibly TRBD2 (7 bases). The CDR3 is made up of 15 amino acids. Germline V lookup: CDR1 LNHDA, CDR2 SQIVND (reference sequence). V gave up 0 bases and J gave up 6 bases, with 12 bases separating them.

DNA of the CDR3: TGTGCCAGCAGCCTCCTAGCGGGAGGCGTTTACGAGCAGTACTTC. It translates to CASSLLAGGVYEQYF. The chain combines TRBV11-1 with TRBJ2-7; 11 nucleotides align to TRBD2. The CDR3 length is 15 residues. Losses at the gene ends were 5 bases for V and 4 bases for J; bases not matched to a gene: 7. CDR1 and CDR2 (germline): SGHAT, FQDESV (reference sequence).

The chain recombines TRBV29-1 with TRBJ1-3; no reliable D call. Per the germline V gene, CDR1 is SQVTM and CDR2 is ANQGSEA. The CDR3 is 13 amino acids. Trimming shortened V by 3 bases and J by 3 bases, and 9 bases separated the two germline ends. In nucleotides, the CDR3 is TGCAGCGTTGAGCGGGTCAATGGAAACACCATATATTTT. Amino acids: CSVERVNGNTIYF.

The chain couples TRBV7-9 to TRBJ2-1; D is possibly TRBD2 (5 bases). CDR3 length: 13 amino acids. Looked up from germline, CDR1 is SEHNR and CDR2 is FQNEAQ (reference sequence). V was pared by 5 bases and J by 8 bases, with 13 bases between. CDR3 sequence reads: CASSQDSGDEQFF. The CDR3 DNA is TGTGCCAGCAGCCAGGACTCTGGGGATGAGCAGTTCTTC.

CDR3 residues: CASSLGTLANYGYTF. The CDR3 region has the DNA TGCGCCAGCAGCTTGGGGACACTAGCTAACTATGGCTACACCTTC. The J gene is TRBJ1-2, the V gene TRBV5-1; possible D gene TRBD1, 5 bases. CDR3 length: 15 amino acids. With 0 bases removed from V and 0 bases from J, the gap between germline ends came to 9 bases. Germline assignment: CDR1 SGHRS and CDR2 YFSETQ.

The chain is built from TRBV3-1 and TRBJ2-1; D tentatively fits TRBD1 or TRBD2 (5 bases each). The V end lost 1 base, the J end lost 4 bases, and 14 bases lay between the germline ends. This CDR3 spans 16 amino acids. CDR1 LGHDT and CDR2 YNNKEL come from the germline V gene (reference sequence). This chain's CDR3 is CASSQGGAAPYNEQFF. The CDR3 DNA reads as TGTGCCAGCAGCCAAGGAGGGGCAGCGCCTTACAATGAGCAGTTCTTC.